Described below is a single TCR beta chain sequence and its context. Its antigen is not known. The sample is drawn from a study of cytomegalovirus exposure and HLA in healthy donors. Study-level results: Later analysis found that TCR beta chains associated with HLA were more clonally expanded than other, equally common chains. There were several of the most significant clusters that appeared linked to common viral pathogens in a later analysis. CMV antigen specificity of a few CMV-associated chains was confirmed in vitro.

Germline V gene sequence: CDR1 MGHRA, CDR2 YSYEKL. This CDR3 has 15 residues. Trimming stripped 0 bases from V and 4 bases from J, with 11 bases between. The PCR made use of 60 Vbeta and 13 Jbeta primers. This table comes from immunoSEQ multiplex PCR, and its TCRdb copy is limited to in-frame clones, with some not included. The data contain 150,000 to 200,000 clones, more than 80% of them singletons. The chain links TRBV4-1 to TRBJ2-3, with D unclear. The specimen sequenced was PBMCs. The clonotype comes from a woman younger than 35 in good health and CMV-seronegative. CDR3 nucleotides: TGCGCCAGCAGCCAAGATTGGGCAGGCCCAGATACGCAGTATTTT. Translated, it gives CASSQDWAGPDTQYF.